This section outlines one T cell receptor (beta chain) sequence together with its context. In the authors' workflow: Estimation of nucleated cell counts relied on the amplification of reference gene primers. Method: immunoSEQ multiplex PCR; TCRdb's copy keeps in-frame clones and lacks some. That table is the source of V, J and clone size, and D and trimming were worked out from the DNA. The table shows about 200,000 clones, with more than 75% occurring only once. This sample is drawn from a study of blood T cell repertoires in COVID-19. Trimming pared 4 bases from V and 2 bases from J, leaving 14 bases between. This CDR3 is built from 16 residues. Germline V gene sequence: CDR1 MNHNS, CDR2 SASEGT.

The receptor's source is a man aged 35 to 55 with acute COVID-19. The chain links TRBV6-1 to TRBJ2-2; D is uncertain. Sequencing was done on a sample of PBMCs or T cells enriched from blood (not recorded which). CDR3 coding DNA: TGTGCCAGCAGTGCCAGGTCCCAGGTCAACACCGGGGAGCTGTTTTTT. The encoded protein is CASSARSQVNTGELFF.